In this sample, the clone carrying this T cell receptor (beta chain) turned up once. Germline is not matched at one junction end, which may reflect a read error. This sample is part of a study of blood T cell repertoires in COVID-19. Study at large: The samples span acute and convalescent COVID-19 from the United States, Italy and Spain. T cells, B-cell-depleted T cells, or PBMCs provided the cDNA or gDNA that served as material.

Per the original methods: The assay estimated nucleated cells by amplifying reference gene primers. The data were produced by immunoSEQ multiplex PCR, yet TCRdb's version contains in-frame clones alone and is incomplete. V and J calls and clone size are as listed in that table; D and trimming were resolved from the DNA. The sample has tens of thousands of clones, about 80% seen once. Germline lookup yields CDR1 MNHEY and CDR2 SVGAGI. This CDR3 is built from 15 residues. The rearrangement links TRBV6-5 to TRBJ2-1; perhaps TRBD2 as D (6 bases). The receptor was isolated from a man older than 75 with active COVID-19. Sequencing was done on a sample of peripheral blood. The CDR3 reads CAGSYAAGTYNEQFF. The CDR3 nucleotides read TGTGCCGGCAGTTACGCTGCGGGAACCTACAATGAGCAGTTCTTC.